The clone carrying this T cell receptor (beta chain) was recorded a few times. The antigen is not known. A read error may account for a junction end that differs from germline. Germline loops: CDR1 SNHLY, CDR2 FYNNEI. This CDR3 spans 15 amino acids. The entry originates in a study of blood T cells in healthy people across ages. Findings and limits, study-wide: Researchers judged that diversity estimates from one million T cells fell short of true values. Unknown donor CMV status possibly confounded expanded clonotype changes.

Combining a sample-barcoded 5' primer with a J-beta primer mix, a second PCR ran for roughly 6 to 11 cycles. Every cDNA molecule bore a tag from a template-switch adaptor containing 12 random nucleotides. MiXCR was run by TCRdb on the 5' RACE reads, yielding one entry per CDR3 protein. The table shows over 1.5 million distinct CDR3 sequences, with around half occurring only once. The chain recombines TRBV2 with TRBJ2-4; TRBD2 matches at 7 bases. The specimen sequenced was blood. The sequence came from a woman aged 40 to 50 in good health. CDR3 DNA sequence: TGTGCCAGTAGTGAAGCGGGGCAAGTCAAAAACATTCAGTACTTC. Its translation is CASSEAGQVKNIQYF.